A single T cell receptor (beta chain) is shown here with its context. Its antigen is undetermined. Sequence at one end of the junction differs from germline and may be a read error. The sample comes from a study of cytomegalovirus exposure and HLA in healthy donors. Overall study findings and caveats: Overall, roughly 160 TCR beta chains were annotated as cytomegalovirus-associated. Common viral pathogens seemed to be connected with several of the most significant clusters, according to a later analysis.

CDR1 and CDR2 from the germline V gene are MDHEN and SYDVKM. The CDR3 totals 14 residues. The PCR had 60 Vbeta and 13 Jbeta primers. Assay used: immunoSEQ multiplex PCR; TCRdb lists only in-frame clones, some missing. The sample lists about 64,000 clones, 65% to 90% seen once, with approximately 12% in the top ten. Sequencing was performed on PBMCs. The V gene is TRBV28, the J gene TRBJ2-7; 8 positions agree with TRBD1. The clonotype originates from a female donor in good health and CMV-seronegative. CDR3 sequence: CASRSPGGGYERYF. The CDR3 DNA reads TGTGCCAGCAGGAGCCCAGGGGGCGGATACGAGCGGTACTTC.